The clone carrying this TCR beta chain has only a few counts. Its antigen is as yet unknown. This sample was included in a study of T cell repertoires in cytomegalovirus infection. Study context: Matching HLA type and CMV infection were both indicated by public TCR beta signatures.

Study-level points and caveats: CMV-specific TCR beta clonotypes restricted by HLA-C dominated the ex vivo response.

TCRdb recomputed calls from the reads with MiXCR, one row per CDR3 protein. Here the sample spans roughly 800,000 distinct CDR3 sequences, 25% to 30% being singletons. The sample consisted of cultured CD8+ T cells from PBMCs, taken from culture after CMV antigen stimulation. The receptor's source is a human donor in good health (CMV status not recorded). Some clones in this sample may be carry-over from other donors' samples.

This chain's CDR3 is CASSFIRDRGFSGANVLTF. CDR3 nucleotide sequence: TGTGCCAGCAGTTTTATCCGGGACAGGGGGTTCTCTGGGGCCAACGTCCTGACTTTC. The chain links TRBV27 to TRBJ2-6; the match to TRBD1 covers 11 bases. V lost 3 bases and J lost 0; bases outside the gene matches: 7. CDR1 and CDR2 (germline): MNHEY, SMNVEV (reference sequence). CDR3 size: 19 residues.